This T cell receptor beta chain was recorded in a study of T cells of healthy individuals. This CDR3 comprises 13 residues. J was trimmed by 6 bases and V by 7 bases; bases with no gene match: 5. The table lists this clonotype with many counts. In TCRdb, the 5' RACE reads were re-called with MiXCR into one record per CDR3 protein. The sample has 63,000 or so distinct CDR3 sequences; roughly 15% are singletons. The rearrangement uses TRBV12-3 or TRBV12-4 and TRBJ1-5; 8 nucleotides agree with TRBD1. This receptor was obtained from a human donor in good health. The CDR3 loop is CASTGGSGQPQHF. In DNA, the CDR3 is TGTGCCAGCACAGGGGGCTCTGGTCAGCCCCAGCATTTT.